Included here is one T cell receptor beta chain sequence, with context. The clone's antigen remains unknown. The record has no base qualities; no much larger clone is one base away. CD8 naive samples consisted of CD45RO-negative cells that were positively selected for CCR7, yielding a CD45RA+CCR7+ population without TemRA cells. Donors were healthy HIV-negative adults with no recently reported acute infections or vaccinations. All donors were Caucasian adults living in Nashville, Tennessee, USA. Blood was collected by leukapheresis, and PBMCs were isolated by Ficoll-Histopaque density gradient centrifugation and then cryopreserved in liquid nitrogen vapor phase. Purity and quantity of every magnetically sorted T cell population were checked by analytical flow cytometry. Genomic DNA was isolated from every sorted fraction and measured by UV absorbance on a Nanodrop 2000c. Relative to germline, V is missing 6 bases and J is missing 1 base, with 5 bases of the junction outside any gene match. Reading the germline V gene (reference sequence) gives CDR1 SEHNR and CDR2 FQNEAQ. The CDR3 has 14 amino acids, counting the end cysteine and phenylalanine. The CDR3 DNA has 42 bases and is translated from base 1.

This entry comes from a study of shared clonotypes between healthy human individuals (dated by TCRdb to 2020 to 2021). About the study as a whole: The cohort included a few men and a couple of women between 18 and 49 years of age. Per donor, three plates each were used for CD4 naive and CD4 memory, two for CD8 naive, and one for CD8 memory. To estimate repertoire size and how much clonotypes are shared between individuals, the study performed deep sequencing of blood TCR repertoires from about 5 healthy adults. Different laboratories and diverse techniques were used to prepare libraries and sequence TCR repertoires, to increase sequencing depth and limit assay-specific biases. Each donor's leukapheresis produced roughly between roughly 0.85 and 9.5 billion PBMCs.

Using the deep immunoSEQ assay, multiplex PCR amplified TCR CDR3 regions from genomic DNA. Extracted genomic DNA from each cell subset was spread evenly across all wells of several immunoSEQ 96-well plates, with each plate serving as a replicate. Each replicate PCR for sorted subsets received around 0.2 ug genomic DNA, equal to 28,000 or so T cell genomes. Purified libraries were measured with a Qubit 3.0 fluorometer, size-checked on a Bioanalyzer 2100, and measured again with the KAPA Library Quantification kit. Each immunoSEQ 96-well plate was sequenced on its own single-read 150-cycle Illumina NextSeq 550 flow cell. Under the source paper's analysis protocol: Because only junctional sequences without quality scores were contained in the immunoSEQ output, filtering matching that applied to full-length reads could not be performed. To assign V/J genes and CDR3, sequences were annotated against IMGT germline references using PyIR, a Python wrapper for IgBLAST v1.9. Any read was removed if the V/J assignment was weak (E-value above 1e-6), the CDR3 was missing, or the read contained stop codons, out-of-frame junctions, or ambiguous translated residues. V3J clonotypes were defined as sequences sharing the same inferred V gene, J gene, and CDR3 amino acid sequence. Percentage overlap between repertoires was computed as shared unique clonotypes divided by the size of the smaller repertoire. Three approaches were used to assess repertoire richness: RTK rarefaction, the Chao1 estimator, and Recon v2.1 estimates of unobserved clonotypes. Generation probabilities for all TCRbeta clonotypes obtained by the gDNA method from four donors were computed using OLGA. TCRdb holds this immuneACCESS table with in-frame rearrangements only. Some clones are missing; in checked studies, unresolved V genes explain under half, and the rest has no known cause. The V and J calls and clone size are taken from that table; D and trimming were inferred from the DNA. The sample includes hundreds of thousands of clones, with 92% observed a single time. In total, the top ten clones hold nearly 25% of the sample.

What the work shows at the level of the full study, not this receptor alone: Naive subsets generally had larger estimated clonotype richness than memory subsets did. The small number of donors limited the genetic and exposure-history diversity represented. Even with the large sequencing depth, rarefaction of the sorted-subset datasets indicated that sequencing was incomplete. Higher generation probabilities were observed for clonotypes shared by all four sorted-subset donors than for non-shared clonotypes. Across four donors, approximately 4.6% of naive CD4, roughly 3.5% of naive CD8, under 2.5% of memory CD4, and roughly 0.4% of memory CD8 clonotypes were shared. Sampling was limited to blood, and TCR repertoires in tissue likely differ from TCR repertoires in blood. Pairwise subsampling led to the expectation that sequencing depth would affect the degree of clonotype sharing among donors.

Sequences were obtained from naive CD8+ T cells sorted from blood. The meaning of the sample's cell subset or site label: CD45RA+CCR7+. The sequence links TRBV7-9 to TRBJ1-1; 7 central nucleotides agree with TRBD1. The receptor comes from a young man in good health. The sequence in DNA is TGTGCCAGCAGGTCGGGACAGCAGAACACTGAAGCTTTCTTT. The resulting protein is CASRSGQQNTEAFF.